These 24 T cell receptor beta chains were all obtained from the same sample, sequenced in a study of prognosis after radiotherapy for stage I lung cancer. From genomic DNA, two-round multiplex PCR was used to amplify TCR beta CDR3. Primers specific to each TRBV and TRBJ gene drove first-round PCR. TCRdb itself ran the multiplex PCR reads through MiXCR, one entry per CDR3 protein. The sample shows about 35,000 distinct CDR3 sequences, less than 35% of them seen only once. The sequencing used PBMCs, collected before or after stereotactic body radiation therapy (not recorded which). These receptors all stem from a donor aged 50 or older with non-small cell lung cancer.

The sample holds many counts of this clonotype. The chain combines TRBV11-2 with TRBJ2-1; 12 positions agree with TRBD2. Germline V gene data show CDR1 as SGHAT and CDR2 as FQNNGV. This CDR3 spans 16 amino acids. The J segment lost 4 bases and the V segment lost 5 bases, leaving 6 bases of the junction unmatched. The CDR3 nucleotides read TGTGCCAGCAGCACCCGGACTAGCGGGGCTTACAATGAGCAGTTCTTC. Encoded protein: CASSTRTSGAYNEQFF.

The V call is TRBV15, the J call TRBJ2-3; 10 nucleotides line up with TRBD2. Trimming cost V 4 bases and J 1 base; bases outside gene matches: 5. This CDR3 is built from 16 residues. Germline V gene lookup returns CDR1 LNHNV and CDR2 YYDKDF (reference sequence). CDR3 nucleotide sequence: TGTGCCACCAGCATTGTAGCGGGGGGCCGCACAGATACGCAGTATTTT. Its translation is CATSIVAGGRTDTQYF.

For the CDR3, the DNA is TGCGCCAGCAGACTTGGACTTCGTGGGCAGTTCTTC. Its protein product is CASRLGLRGQFF. The rearrangement uses TRBV5-1 and TRBJ2-1, with TRBD2 as a possible D gene (5 bases). There are 12 residues in the CDR3. Germline V gene data show CDR1 as SGHRS and CDR2 as YFSETQ. Trimming took off 5 bases at V and 12 bases at J, with 15 bases between the two ends. Full variable domain (remainder filled in from reference TRBV5-1 and TRBJ2-1): KAGVTQTPRYLIKTRGQQVTLSCSPISGHRSVSWYQQTPGQGLQFLFEYFSETQRNKGNFPGRFSGRQFSNSRSEMNVSTLELGDSALYLCASRLGLRGQFFGPGTRLTVL.

This chain joins TRBV30 and TRBJ2-7; D remains unclear. The germline CDR1 and CDR2 sequences are GTSNPN and SVGIG (reference sequence). V gave up 3 bases and J gave up 0 bases, with 9 bases separating them. The CDR3 is 13 residues long. The CDR3 is CAWRWYSSYEQYF. CDR3 coding DNA: TGTGCCTGGAGATGGTACAGCTCCTACGAGCAGTACTTC.

This clonotype occurred a few times. A far larger clone is one nucleotide away, so this likely arose from a read error. This rearrangement joins TRBV6-2 or TRBV6-3 to TRBJ1-2; possibly TRBD1 for D (6 bases). The V gene's germline CDR1 is MNHEY and CDR2 SVGEGT. The CDR3 is made up of 12 amino acids. The CDR3 region is CARRVTGHGYTF. CDR3 nucleotides: TGTGCCCGCAGGGTAACAGGGCATGGCTACACCTTC.

This clonotype has ten or more counts. The chain recombines TRBV5-6 with TRBJ1-2; TRBD1 aligns across 8 bases. The V and J ends lost 2 bases and 4 bases, in that order; junction bases with no gene match: 4. Per the germline V gene, CDR1 is SGHDT and CDR2 is YYEEEE. The CDR3 has 14 amino acids. The CDR3, as DNA: TGTGCCAGCAGCTTTCGGGACAGGCCCTATGGCTACACCTTC. Amino acids: CASSFRDRPYGYTF.

This clonotype appeared many times. The chain joins TRBV19 to TRBJ1-3, with a tentative D call TRBD1 (5 bases). The V gene lost 7 bases and the J gene lost 2 bases, with 15 bases spanning the gap. Germline CDR1 and CDR2: LNHDA and SQIVND (reference sequence). The CDR3 is 15 amino acids. The CDR3 nucleotides are TGTGCCAGTACCAGAGGAGTGGGACCTGGAAACACCATATATTTT. Translated, it gives CASTRGVGPGNTIYF.

This clonotype was counted at least ten times. The rearrangement links TRBV6-1 to TRBJ2-7, with D perhaps matching TRBD2 (6 bases). This CDR3 contains 14 residues. V was cut by 5 bases and J by 3 bases, with 14 bases left in between. Germline V gene lookup returns CDR1 MNHNS and CDR2 SASEGT. CDR3: CASSKARGGYEQYF. The CDR3 DNA is TGTGCCAGCAGTAAGGCGAGGGGAGGCTACGAGCAGTACTTC.

Of note for this clonotype: A much larger clone differs from this one at a single base, so this may be a read error. The chain is built from TRBV18 and TRBJ2-7, with a possible D match to TRBD2 (6 bases). Germline V gives CDR1 KGHSH, CDR2 LQKENI. Trimming pared 3 bases from V and 0 bases from J, leaving 12 bases between. The CDR3 length is 15 residues. In DNA form, the CDR3 reads TGTGCCAGCTCACCTGGGACTGCTATCTCCTACGAGCAGTACTTC. It yields the protein CASSPGTAISYEQYF. Based on the CDR3 plus reference TRBV18 and TRBJ2-7, the full variable domain is NAGVMQNPRHLVRRRGQEARLRCSPMKGHSHVYWYRQLPEEGLKFMVYLQKENIIDESGMPKERFSAEFPKEGPSILRIQQVVRGDSAAYFCASSPGTAISYEQYFGPGTRLTVT.

This clonotype was picked up many times. The rearrangement joins TRBV3-1 to TRBJ1-2, with D possibly TRBD1 on 6 matching bases. The CDR3 covers 14 residues. Trimming took off 5 bases at V and 3 bases at J, with 13 bases between the two ends. Germline V gene sequence: CDR1 LGHDT, CDR2 YNNKEL (reference sequence). The CDR3 reads CASSVPGGHYGYTF. The CDR3 nucleotides are TGTGCCAGCAGCGTGCCTGGGGGGCACTATGGCTACACCTTC.

This clonotype was counted at least ten times. This chain uses TRBV6-1 with TRBJ1-1; D remains ambiguous. CDR1 is MNHNS, CDR2 SASEGT, per germline. The V and J ends lost 5 bases and 0 bases respectively, with 7 bases between them. This CDR3 region has 13 residues. The CDR3 coding sequence is TGTGCCAGCAGTAAGGGATTGAACACTGAAGCTTTCTTT. Its translation: CASSKGLNTEAFF.

This clonotype appeared a few times. This probably arose from a read error, given a far larger clone one base away. The rearrangement joins TRBV6-9 to TRBJ2-5; the match to TRBD2 covers 9 bases. Trimming took 4 bases from V and 4 from J; bases not matched to a gene: 10. The CDR3 consists of 16 residues. CDR1 and CDR2 from the germline V gene are MNHGY and SVAAGI. CDR3 loop: CASSWDIAGEGETQYF. The CDR3 DNA reads as TGTGCCAGCAGTTGGGATATAGCGGGAGAGGGAGAGACCCAGTACTTC.

The table lists this clonotype with many counts. The chain is built from TRBV6-1 and TRBJ2-3; unclear D gene. The CDR3 loop spans 13 amino acids. V shed 10 bases and J shed 1 base, with 12 bases lying between them. Looked up from germline, CDR1 is MNHNS and CDR2 is SASEGT. CDR3 in amino acids: CAIRPIGTDTQYF. The CDR3 DNA reads TGTGCCATTCGGCCCATTGGCACAGATACGCAGTATTTT.

In this sample, this clonotype turned up many times. The J gene is TRBJ2-5, the V gene TRBV24-1; perhaps TRBD1 as D (5 bases). The length of the CDR3 is 13 residues. V dropped 6 bases and J dropped 5 bases, with 12 bases sitting between them. Germline-derived CDR1 and CDR2 are KGHDR and SFDVKD. The CDR3 DNA follows: TGTGCCACCAGTAGGGGCAGATGGGAGACCCAGTACTTC. The encoded protein is CATSRGRWETQYF.

This clonotype came up many times. The rearrangement uses TRBV30 and TRBJ1-3; no clear D. With 1 base removed from V and 4 bases from J, the gap between germline ends came to 2 bases. Germline V gives CDR1 GTSNPN, CDR2 SVGIG (reference sequence). The CDR3 has 11 residues. CDR3 loop: CAWSAGNTIYF. CDR3 DNA: TGTGCCTGGAGTGCCGGAAACACCATATATTTT.

This clonotype was picked up many times. This chain joins TRBV28 and TRBJ2-7; D is ambiguous. CDR3 length equals 18 residues. Germline V gene sequence: CDR1 MDHEN, CDR2 SYDVKM. Trimming removed 6 bases at V and 0 bases at J, with 24 bases between. The CDR3 DNA sequence: TGTGCCAGCAGCCCATGGGCGCCCCGGAGACTTCCCTCCTACGAGCAGTACTTC. This encodes CASSPWAPRRLPSYEQYF.

To note about this clonotype: The CDR3 carries no conserved terminal phenylalanine or tryptophan, so it likely arises from a read error. In DNA form, the CDR3 reads TGTGCCAGCGGCCGAGATCAGGGATACACCTCC. Protein product: CASGRDQGYTS. The chain is built from TRBV28 and TRBJ1-2, with TRBD1 as a possible D gene (5 bases). The CDR3 spans 11 residues. Germline V gene data show CDR1 as MDHEN and CDR2 as SYDVKM. V shed 8 bases and J shed 11 bases, with 15 bases lying between them.

The sample holds a few counts of this clonotype. This sequence is one base from a far larger clone and is likely a read error. The chain uses TRBV6-2 or TRBV6-3 and TRBJ2-3, with D perhaps TRBD1 or TRBD2 (5 bases each). The CDR3 is made up of 14 amino acids. V was clipped by 6 bases and J by 8 bases, with 18 bases between them. Per germline, CDR1 MNHEY and CDR2 SVGEGT. CDR3 in DNA: TGTGCCAGCAGACCCGGGACCCTCGCAGGTACGCAGTATTTT. Translated, it gives CASRPGTLAGTQYF.

This clonotype was seen many times. The chain carries TRBV27 and TRBJ1-5, with 8 bases aligning to TRBD1. V was pared by 5 bases and J by 2 bases, with 2 bases of the junction left unmatched. Germline CDR1 is MNHEY and CDR2 is SMNVEV (reference sequence). The CDR3 contains 14 residues. DNA for the CDR3: TGTGCCAGCAGTCCACAGGGGGGCAATCAGCCCCAGCATTTT. It yields the protein CASSPQGGNQPQHF.

Only a few counts were recorded for this clonotype. A single base is all that separates this from a far larger clone, so a read error is likely. The rearrangement joins TRBV6-6 to TRBJ2-7; TRBD1 might be the D (5 bases). In germline, CDR1 is MNHNY, CDR2 SVGAGI (reference sequence). Deletions cut 0 bases from V and 3 bases from J, with 12 bases between. This CDR3 has 15 residues. Written as DNA, the CDR3 is TGTGCCAGCAGTTACTCGCTCAGGGAAGTCTACGAGCAGTACTTC. Its protein product is CASSYSLREVYEQYF.

This clonotype came up many times. The chain links TRBV12-3 or TRBV12-4 to TRBJ2-3; 9 bases line up with TRBD1. The CDR3 loop spans 15 amino acids. The J segment lost 7 bases and the V segment lost 6 bases, leaving 11 bases of the junction unmatched. The CDR3 loop is CASRKQGARGYTQYF. The CDR3 nucleotides are TGTGCCAGCAGAAAACAGGGGGCACGGGGGTATACGCAGTATTTT.

About this clonotype: A much larger clone sits a single nucleotide away, making a read error possible. The chain couples TRBV29-1 to TRBJ1-1; TRBD1 matches 8 bases. This CDR3 comprises 15 residues. CDR1 and CDR2 (germline): SQVTM, ANQGSEA. The V and J ends lost 1 base and 1 base, in that order; junction bases with no gene match: 5. This CDR3 is CSVEAQGAANTEAFF. CDR3 DNA sequence: TGCAGCGTTGAAGCCCAGGGGGCCGCGAACACTGAAGCTTTCTTT.

As regards this clonotype: A single base separates this from a much larger clone, so it may be a read error. The chain recombines TRBV6-1 with TRBJ2-4, with D hard to call. Germline V CDR1 and CDR2: MNHNS, SASEGT. There are 15 residues in the CDR3. Trimming shortened V by 2 bases and J by 6 bases, and 14 bases separated the two germline ends. The CDR3 reads CASSENWQSVNIQYF. The CDR3 DNA follows: TGTGCCAGCAGTGAAAATTGGCAGAGTGTAAACATTCAGTACTTC.

Concerning this clonotype itself: Germline and junction disagree at one end, which may indicate a read error. J is TRBJ1-6 and V is TRBV6-2 or TRBV6-3; TRBD1 is a possible D gene (5 bases). CDR1 is MNHEY and CDR2 is SVGEGT in the germline V gene. CDR3 length equals 16 residues. In DNA form, the CDR3 reads TGTGCAAGCAGCGTCACCACCGGGGGGGGGAATTCACCCCTCCACTTT. Its protein product is CASSVTTGGGNSPLHF.